This T cell receptor (beta chain) appears in the sequencing data of a study of CD8 T cells in ankylosing spondylitis. Findings and caveats of the study: Disease-linked clones had a CD8+ phenotype and relatively low frequency in peripheral blood. There was reportedly significant enrichment of clones that were disease-linked in matched ankylosing spondylitis synovial fluid.

This clonotype was counted many times. Its antigen is undetermined. Using quantitative 5'-RACE with molecular barcodes, the authors made TCR beta libraries. Each CDR3 protein gets one entry after TCRdb re-called the 5' RACE reads with MiXCR. The table lists 200,000 to 300,000 distinct CDR3 sequences, 10% to 13% of them singletons. V lost 5 bases, J lost 0 bases, and 4 bases lay in between. From germline, CDR1 is DFQATT and CDR2 SNEGSKA (reference sequence). This CDR3 is 11 amino acids long. Sample: blood, either unsorted or a sorted T cell fraction (not recorded which). The J gene is TRBJ1-2, the V gene TRBV20-1; D remains ambiguous. The TCR was taken from a male donor with ankylosing spondylitis or in good health (not recorded which). The CDR3 loop reads CSAPANYGYTF. The CDR3 DNA reads as TGCAGTGCTCCCGCTAACTATGGCTACACCTTC.